A single sample gave rise to the 3 T cell receptor beta chains below, sequenced in a study of T-cell reconstitution after alpha-beta-depleted transplantation in children. Unique molecular identifiers were incorporated during preparation of the TCRbeta library. TCRdb ran MiXCR on the PCR reads and lists one entry per CDR3 protein. This table holds 600,000 or so distinct CDR3 sequences, more than 20% found once. Sequencing used PBMCs, mostly from graft donor cells, obtained 360 days after TCRalphabeta/CD19-depleted stem cell transplant. The receptors come from a boy younger than two who had a stem cell transplant for acute myeloid leukemia, so the T cells may come from the graft donor.

The V gene is TRBV20-1, the J gene TRBJ2-7; no clear D. The CDR3 is 13 residues long. V lost 7 bases, J lost 0 bases, and 13 bases lay in between. The V gene's germline CDR1 is DFQATT and CDR2 SNEGSKA (reference sequence). For the CDR3, the DNA is TGCAGTGGGGATCAGAGAAGCTCCTACGAGCAGTACGTC. Its translation is CSGDQRSSYEQYV.

The rearrangement joins TRBV6-1 to TRBJ2-3, with TRBD1 as a possible D gene (5 bases). Germline V gene sequence: CDR1 MNHNS, CDR2 SASEGT. The V end lost 7 bases, the J end lost 2 bases, and 22 bases lay between the germline ends. This CDR3 is built from 17 residues. CDR3 amino acids: CASTPTPATASTDTQYF. The CDR3 nucleotides read TGTGCCAGCACTCCGACACCAGCGACAGCGTCCACAGATACGCAGTATTTT.

This clonotype was seen only a few times. V gene TRBV4-3 combines with J gene TRBJ2-1, with D tentatively TRBD1 or TRBD2 (5 bases each). CDR1 is LGHNA and CDR2 is YSLEER in the germline V gene. The CDR3 covers 15 residues. Trimming shortened V by 0 bases and J by 9 bases, and 15 bases separated the two germline ends. The CDR3 DNA reads TGCGCCAGCAGCCAAGATGGGGGTCCGGCGGTTGAGCAGTTCTTC. This gives the protein CASSQDGGPAVEQFF.